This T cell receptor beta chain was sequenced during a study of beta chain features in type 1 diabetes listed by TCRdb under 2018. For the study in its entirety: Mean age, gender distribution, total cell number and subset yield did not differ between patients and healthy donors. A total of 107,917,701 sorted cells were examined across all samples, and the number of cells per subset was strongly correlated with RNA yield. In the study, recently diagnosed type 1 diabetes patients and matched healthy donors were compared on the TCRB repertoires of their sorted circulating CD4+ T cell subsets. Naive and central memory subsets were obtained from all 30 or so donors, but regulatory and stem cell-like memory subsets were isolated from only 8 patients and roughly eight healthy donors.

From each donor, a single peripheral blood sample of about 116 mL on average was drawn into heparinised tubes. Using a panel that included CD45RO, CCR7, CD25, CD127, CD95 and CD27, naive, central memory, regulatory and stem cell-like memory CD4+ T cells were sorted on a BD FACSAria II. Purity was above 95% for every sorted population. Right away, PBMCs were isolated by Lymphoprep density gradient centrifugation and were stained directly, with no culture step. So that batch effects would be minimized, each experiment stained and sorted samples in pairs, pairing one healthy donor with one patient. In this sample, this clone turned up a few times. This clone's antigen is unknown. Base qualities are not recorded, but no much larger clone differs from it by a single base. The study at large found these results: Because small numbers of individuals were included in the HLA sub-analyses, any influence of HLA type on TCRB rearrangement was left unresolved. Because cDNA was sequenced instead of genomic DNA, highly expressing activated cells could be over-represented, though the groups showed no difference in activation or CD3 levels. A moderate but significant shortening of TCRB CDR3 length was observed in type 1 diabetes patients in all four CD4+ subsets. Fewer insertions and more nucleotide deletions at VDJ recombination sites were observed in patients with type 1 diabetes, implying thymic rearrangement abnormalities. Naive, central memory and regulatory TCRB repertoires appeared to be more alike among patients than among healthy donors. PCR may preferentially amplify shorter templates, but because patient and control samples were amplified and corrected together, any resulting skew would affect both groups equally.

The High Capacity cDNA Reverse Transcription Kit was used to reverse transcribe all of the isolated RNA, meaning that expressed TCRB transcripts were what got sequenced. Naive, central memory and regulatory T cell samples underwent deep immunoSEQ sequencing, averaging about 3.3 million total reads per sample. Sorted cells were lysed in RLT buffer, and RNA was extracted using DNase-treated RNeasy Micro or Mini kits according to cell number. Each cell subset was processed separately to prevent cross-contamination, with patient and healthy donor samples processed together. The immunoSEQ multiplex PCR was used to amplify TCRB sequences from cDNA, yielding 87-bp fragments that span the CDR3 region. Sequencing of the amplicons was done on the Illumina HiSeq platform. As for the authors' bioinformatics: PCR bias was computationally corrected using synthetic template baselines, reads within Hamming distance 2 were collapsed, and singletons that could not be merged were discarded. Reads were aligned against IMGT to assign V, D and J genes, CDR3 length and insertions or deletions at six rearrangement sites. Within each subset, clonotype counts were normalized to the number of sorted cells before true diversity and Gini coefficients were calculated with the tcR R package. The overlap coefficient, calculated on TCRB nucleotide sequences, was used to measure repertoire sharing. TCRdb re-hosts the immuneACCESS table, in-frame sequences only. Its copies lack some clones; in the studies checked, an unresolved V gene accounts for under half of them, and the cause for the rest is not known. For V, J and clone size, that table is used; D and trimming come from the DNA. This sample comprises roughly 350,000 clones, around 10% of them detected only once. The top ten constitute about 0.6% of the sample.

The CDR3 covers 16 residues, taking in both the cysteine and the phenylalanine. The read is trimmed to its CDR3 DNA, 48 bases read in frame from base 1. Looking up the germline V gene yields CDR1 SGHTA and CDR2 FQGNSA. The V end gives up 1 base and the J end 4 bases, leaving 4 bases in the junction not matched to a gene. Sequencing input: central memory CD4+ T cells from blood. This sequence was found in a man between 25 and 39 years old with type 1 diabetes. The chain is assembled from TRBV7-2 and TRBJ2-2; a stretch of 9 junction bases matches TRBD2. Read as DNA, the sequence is TGTGCCAGCAGCTTAGACGGCGGGAGGGGCACCGGGGAGCTGTTTTTT. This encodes CASSLDGGRGTGELFF. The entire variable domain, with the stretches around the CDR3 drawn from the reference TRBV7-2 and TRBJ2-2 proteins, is GAGVSQSPSNKVTEKGKDVELRCDPISGHTALYWYRQSLGQGLEFLIYFQGNSAPDKSGLPSDRFSAERTGGSVSTLTIQRTQQEDSAVYLCASSLDGGRGTGELFFGEGSRLTVL.